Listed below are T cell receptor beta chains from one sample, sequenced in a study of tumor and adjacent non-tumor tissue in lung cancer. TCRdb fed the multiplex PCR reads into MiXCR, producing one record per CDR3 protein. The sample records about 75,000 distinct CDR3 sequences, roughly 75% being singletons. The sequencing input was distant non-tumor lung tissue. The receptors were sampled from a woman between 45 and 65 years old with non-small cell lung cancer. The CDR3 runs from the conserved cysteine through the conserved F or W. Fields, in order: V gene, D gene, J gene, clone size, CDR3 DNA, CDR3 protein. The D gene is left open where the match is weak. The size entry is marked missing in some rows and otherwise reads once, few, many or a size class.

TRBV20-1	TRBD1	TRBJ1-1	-	TGCAGTGCTAACCCACGACAGGGGCGGTGGGACGGCACTGAGGCTTTCTTT	CSANPRQGRWDGTEAFF
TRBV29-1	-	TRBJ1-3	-	TGCGGCGTTTGGACGAACTCTGGAACCACCATATATTTT	CGVWTNSGTTIYF
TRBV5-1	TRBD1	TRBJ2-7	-	TGCGCCAGCAGCTGGACAGGGGGCTTAAACGAGCAGTACTTC	CASSWTGGLNEQYF
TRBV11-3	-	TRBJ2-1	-	TGTGCCAGCAGCTTAGATTGGGCGGGGAATGAGCAATTCTTC	CASSLDWAGNEQFF
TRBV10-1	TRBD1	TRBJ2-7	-	TGCGCCAGCACTTCGGGACAGGGTCCCCACGAGCAGTACTTC	CASTSGQGPHEQYF
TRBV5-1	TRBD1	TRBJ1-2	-	TGCGCCAACAGCCACCCGGGACAGAAGAACTATGGCTACACCTTC	CANSHPGQKNYGYTF
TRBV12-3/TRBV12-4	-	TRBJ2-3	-	TGTGCCAGCAGTTTAGAGACAATAAGCACAGGTATGCACTATTTT	CASSLETISTGMHYF
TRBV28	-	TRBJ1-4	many	TGTGCCAGCATTGGCGGAACTAATGAAAAACTGTTTTTT	CASIGGTNEKLFF
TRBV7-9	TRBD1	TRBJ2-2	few	TGTGCCAGCAACCGAGGGACAGACACCGGGGAGCTATTTTTT	CASNRGTDTGELFF
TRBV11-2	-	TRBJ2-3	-	TGTACCGGCAGCCTTACGGGAGATACGCAGTATTTT	CTGSLTGDTQYF
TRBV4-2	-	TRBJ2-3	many	TGTGCCAGCAGCCAAGAAAGCGGAGGAACAGATACGCAGTATTTT	CASSQESGGTDTQYF
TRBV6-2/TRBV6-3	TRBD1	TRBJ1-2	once	TGTGCCAGCAGCCGTGGACAGGGGCAGGATGCATACACCTTC	CASSRGQGQDAYTF
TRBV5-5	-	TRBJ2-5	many	TGTGCCAGCAGCTTGACAGGACCCCAAGAGACCCAGTACTTC	CASSLTGPQETQYF
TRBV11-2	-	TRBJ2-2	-	TGTGCCAGCGGCTTAGAACAATTAGGCGAGGAGCTGTTTTTT	CASGLEQLGEELFF
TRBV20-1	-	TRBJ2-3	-	TGCAGTGCTGGATGGGGGAGGCAGGGCGATAGCACAGGTACGCAGTATTTT	CSAGWGRQGDSTGTQYF
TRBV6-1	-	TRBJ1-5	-	TGTGCCAGTAGTGCAAAGGGGGAGAATCAGCCCCAGCATTTT	CASSAKGENQPQHF
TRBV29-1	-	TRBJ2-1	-	TGCAGTGCCAAGACTAGCGGGACAGGGGGGGGTGAGCAGTTCTTC	CSAKTSGTGGGEQFF
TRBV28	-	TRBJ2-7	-	TGTGCCAGCACTCAGGGACCAGGGCTCGAGCAGTACTTC	CASTQGPGLEQYF
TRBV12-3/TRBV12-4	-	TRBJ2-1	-	TGTGCGAGCCTCCCGGGAGTCGGTTCCTCGCCTAGAAGCTCCTACAAAGAGCAGTTCTTC	CASLPGVGSSPRSSYKEQFF
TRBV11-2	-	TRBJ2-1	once	TGTGCCAGCAGCTCCGAACATCACAATGAGCAGTTCTTC	CASSSEHHNEQFF
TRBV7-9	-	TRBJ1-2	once	TGTGCCAGCAACCCCCAAGCTGGGGTTAATGGCTACACCTTC	CASNPQAGVNGYTF
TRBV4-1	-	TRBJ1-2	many	TGCGCCAGCAGCCAAGATATACAGACAGGTGACTATGGCTACACCTTC	CASSQDIQTGDYGYTF
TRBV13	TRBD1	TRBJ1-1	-	TGTGCCAGCAGCTTAGGATGGACAGGGGGAAAAACTGAAGCCTTCTTT	CASSLGWTGGKTEAFF
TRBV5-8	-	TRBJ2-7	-	TGTGCCAGCAGAAATTCGGACGTACTTTACTACGAGCAGTATTTC	CASRNSDVLYYEQYF
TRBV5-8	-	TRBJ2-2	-	TGTGCCAGCAGCTTGGGTACATCCCCCGGGGAGCTGTTTTTT	CASSLGTSPGELFF
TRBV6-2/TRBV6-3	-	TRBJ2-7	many	TGTGCCAGCAGTATACAGGGAACCTACGAGCAGTACTTC	CASSIQGTYEQYF
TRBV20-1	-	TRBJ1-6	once	TGCAGTGATAGAGATCACAGGGCAGGGCGGAGTTCACCCCTCCACTTT	CSDRDHRAGRSSPLHF
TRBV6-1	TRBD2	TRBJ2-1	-	TGTGCCAGCAGTGAGCTAGCGGGATATATGCAGTTCTTC	CASSELAGYMQFF